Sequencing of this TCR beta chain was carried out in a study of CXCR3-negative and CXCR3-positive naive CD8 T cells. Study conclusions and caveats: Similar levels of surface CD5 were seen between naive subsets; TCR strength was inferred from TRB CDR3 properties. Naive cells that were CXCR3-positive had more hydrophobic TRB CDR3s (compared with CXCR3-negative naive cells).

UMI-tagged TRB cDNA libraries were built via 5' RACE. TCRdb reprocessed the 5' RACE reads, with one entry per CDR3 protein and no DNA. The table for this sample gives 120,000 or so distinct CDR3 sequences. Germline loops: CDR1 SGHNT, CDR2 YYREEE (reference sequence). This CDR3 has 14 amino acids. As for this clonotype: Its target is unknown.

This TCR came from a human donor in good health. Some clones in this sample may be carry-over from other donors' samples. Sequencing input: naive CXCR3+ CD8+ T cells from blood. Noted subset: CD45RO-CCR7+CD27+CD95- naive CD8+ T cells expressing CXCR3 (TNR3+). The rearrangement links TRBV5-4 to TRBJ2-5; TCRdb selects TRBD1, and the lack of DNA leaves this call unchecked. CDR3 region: CASSLWTDQETQYF.